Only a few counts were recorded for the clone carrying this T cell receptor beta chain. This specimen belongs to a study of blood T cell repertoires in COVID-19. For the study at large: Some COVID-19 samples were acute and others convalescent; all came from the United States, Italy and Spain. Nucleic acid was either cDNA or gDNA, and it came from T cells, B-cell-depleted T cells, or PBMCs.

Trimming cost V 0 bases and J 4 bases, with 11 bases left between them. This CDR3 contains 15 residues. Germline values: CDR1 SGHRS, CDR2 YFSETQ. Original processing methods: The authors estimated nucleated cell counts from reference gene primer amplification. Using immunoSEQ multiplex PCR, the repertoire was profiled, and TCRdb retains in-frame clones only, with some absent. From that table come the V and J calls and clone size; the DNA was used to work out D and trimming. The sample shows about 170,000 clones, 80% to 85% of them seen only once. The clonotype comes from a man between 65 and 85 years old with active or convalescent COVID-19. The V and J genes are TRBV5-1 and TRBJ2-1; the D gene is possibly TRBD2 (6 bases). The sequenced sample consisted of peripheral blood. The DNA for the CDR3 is TGCGCCAGCAGCTTGGCGGGACTGGTGTACAATGAGCAGTTCTTC. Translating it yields CASSLAGLVYNEQFF.